These 16 T cell receptor beta chains were sequenced from one sample in a study of glioma-infiltrating T cells after dendritic cell vaccination. TCRdb's table, derived via immunoSEQ multiplex PCR, lists solely in-frame clones and lacks some. The repertoire includes about 92,000 clones, 65% to 90% of them detected once, and approximately 15% sits in the top ten. Sequences were derived from blood, sampled before dendritic cell vaccination. The receptors were sampled from a human donor with glioblastoma.

The CDR3 coding sequence is TGTGCCAGCAGCGACACCCCATCGGGGGAGCAGTACTTC. It is translated as CASSDTPSGEQYF. The chain links TRBV9 to TRBJ2-5; maybe TRBD2 (6 bases). Germline values: CDR1 SGDLS, CDR2 YYNGEE. The CDR3 length is 13 residues. Trimming stripped 3 bases from V and 11 bases from J, with 17 bases between.

This rearrangement joins TRBV29-1 to TRBJ2-7; 10 bases line up with TRBD1. The CDR3 consists of 13 residues. V trimming: 5 bases; J trimming: 3 bases; junction bases outside the gene matches: 4. Germline CDR1 and CDR2: SQVTM and ANQGSEA. The chain's CDR3 is CSVRQGAYYEQYF. CDR3 coding DNA: TGCAGCGTTCGACAGGGGGCCTACTACGAGCAGTACTTC.

This chain links TRBV5-1 with TRBJ2-7, with 9 bases lining up with TRBD1. The CDR3 length is 14 residues. Germline V CDR1 and CDR2: SGHRS, YFSETQ. Trimming cost V 4 bases and J 2 bases; bases outside gene matches: 4. CDR3 bases: TGCGCCAGCAGCATAGGACAGGGGACCTACGAGCAGTACTTC. This sequence encodes CASSIGQGTYEQYF.

This clone appeared once. The chain employs TRBV29-1 and TRBJ1-3; D ambiguous. Germline CDR1 reads SQVTM; CDR2 reads ANQGSEA. V lost 3 bases and J 0 bases, leaving 6 bases between the germline ends. The CDR3 length is 13 residues. CDR3 DNA sequence: TGCAGCGTTGATACGGGCTCTGGAAACACCATATATTTT. Translated, it gives CSVDTGSGNTIYF.

The V gene is TRBV13, the J gene TRBJ2-5; 7 nucleotides align to TRBD1. Looked up from germline, CDR1 is PRHDT and CDR2 is FYEKMQ (reference sequence). V shed 3 bases, J shed 5 bases, and the junction held 6 bases outside the gene matches. The CDR3 is 14 amino acids. The CDR3 DNA reads as TGTGCCAGCAGCTTGACAGGGATTACGGAGACCCAGTACTTC. Translation: CASSLTGITETQYF.

There are a few counts of this clone. The genes are TRBV6-4 and TRBJ2-1; D might be TRBD1 (6 bases). The CDR3 extends over 15 amino acids. The germline CDR1 and CDR2 sequences are MRHNA and SNTAGT. Trimming pared 0 bases from V and 8 bases from J, leaving 14 bases between. The CDR3 loop is CASSDSNTGPDEQFF. The CDR3 nucleotides read TGTGCCAGCAGTGACTCGAACACAGGGCCCGATGAGCAGTTCTTC.

This rearrangement joins TRBV9 to TRBJ1-2; 10 bases align to TRBD1. CDR1 and CDR2 (germline): SGDLS, YYNGEE. The CDR3 has 18 residues. Losses at the gene ends were 0 bases for V and 7 bases for J; bases not matched to a gene: 15. The CDR3 DNA is TGTGCCAGCAGCGTAGGGCGCGGGACAGGGGCTTCCTCTAGTGGCTACACCTTC. This codes for CASSVGRGTGASSSGYTF. Drawing the rest from reference TRBV9 and TRBJ1-2, the complete variable domain is DSGVTQTPKHLITATGQRVTLRCSPRSGDLSVYWYQQSLDQGLQFLIQYYNGEERAKGNILERFSAQQFPDLHSELNLSSLELGDSALYFCASSVGRGTGASSSGYTFGSGTRLTVV.

V is TRBV7-9 and J is TRBJ1-1, with 7 bases identical to TRBD1. The trim removed 0 bases at V and 1 base at J, leaving 5 bases unmatched. In germline, CDR1 is SEHNR, CDR2 FQNEAQ (reference sequence). CDR3 length equals 16 residues. The CDR3 spells CASSLAMGQPNTEAFF. The CDR3, as DNA: TGTGCCAGCAGCTTAGCGATGGGACAGCCGAACACTGAAGCTTTCTTT.

This rearrangement joins TRBV19 to TRBJ1-2; weak D call: TRBD1 (5 bases). CDR1 and CDR2 (germline): LNHDA, SQIVND (reference sequence). The V end lost 3 bases, the J end lost 10 bases, and 18 bases lay between the germline ends. This CDR3 is built from 14 residues. CDR3 protein: CASSILGGLHDYTF. In DNA, the CDR3 is TGTGCCAGTAGTATCTTGGGGGGACTTCATGACTACACCTTC.

The genes are TRBV19 and TRBJ1-2; TRBD1 aligns across 11 bases. With 5 bases clipped from V and 4 bases from J, the junction kept 3 bases outside the gene matches. This CDR3 has 14 amino acids. Germline CDR1 LNHDA, CDR2 SQIVND (reference sequence). CDR3 protein: CASSAGTGGYGYTF. CDR3 DNA: TGTGCCAGTAGTGCCGGGACAGGGGGCTATGGCTACACCTTC.

The chain couples TRBV6-6 to TRBJ1-5, with 9 bases lining up with TRBD1. Germline loops: CDR1 MNHNY, CDR2 SVGAGI (reference sequence). The CDR3 is 16 amino acids. The V gene end was trimmed by 6 bases and the J gene end by 6 bases; junction bases not matched to a gene: 12. The CDR3 sequence: CASRGARTGEGQPQHF. Written as DNA, the CDR3 is TGTGCCAGCAGAGGGGCCCGGACAGGGGAGGGTCAGCCCCAGCATTTT.

The genes are TRBV7-6 and TRBJ1-1, with D uncertain. Germline V CDR1 and CDR2: SGHVS, FNYEAQ. Trimming stripped 2 bases from V and 1 base from J, with 5 bases between. This CDR3 has 13 amino acids. The CDR3: CASSLNRNTEAFF. CDR3 sequence (DNA): TGTGCCAGCAGCTTAAATCGGAACACTGAAGCTTTCTTT.

The V gene is TRBV2, the J gene TRBJ2-1, with TRBD2 identical over 10 bases. The CDR3 consists of 16 residues. Germline lookup yields CDR1 SNHLY and CDR2 FYNNEI. With V trimmed by 3 bases and J by 6 bases, 8 bases remained unmatched. DNA for the CDR3: TGTGCCAGCAGTGAGCCGGGGACTAGCGCTTTCAATGAGCAGTTCTTC. Its translation is CASSEPGTSAFNEQFF. Full variable domain (remainder filled in from reference TRBV2 and TRBJ2-1): EPEVTQTPSHQVTQMGQEVILRCVPISNHLYFYWYRQILGQKVEFLVSFYNNEISEKSEIFDDQFSVERPDGSNFTLKIRSTKLEDSAMYFCASSEPGTSAFNEQFFGPGTRLTVL.

The rearrangement links TRBV7-2 to TRBJ1-6, with a possible D match to TRBD1 (5 bases). The CDR3 has 16 amino acids. Germline CDR1 is SGHTA and CDR2 is FQGNSA. Trimming took off 5 bases at V and 1 base at J, with 12 bases between the two ends. CDR3 in amino acids: CASSHRLGSYNSPLHF. CDR3 nucleotide sequence: TGTGCCAGCAGCCACAGGTTAGGGTCCTATAATTCACCCCTCCACTTT. The variable domain in full, with the rest retrieved from reference TRBV7-2 and TRBJ1-6, is GAGVSQSPSNKVTEKGKDVELRCDPISGHTALYWYRQSLGQGLEFLIYFQGNSAPDKSGLPSDRFSAERTGGSVSTLTIQRTQQEDSAVYLCASSHRLGSYNSPLHFGNGTRLTVT.

J is TRBJ1-2 and V is TRBV18; 7 positions match TRBD1. This CDR3 is 14 amino acids long. Losses at the gene ends were 5 bases for V and 4 bases for J; bases not matched to a gene: 7. Germline V gene lookup returns CDR1 KGHSH and CDR2 LQKENI. CDR3 in DNA: TGTGCCAGCTCAGCCGACCGGGACAGCTATGGCTACACCTTC. Protein product: CASSADRDSYGYTF.

V usage is TRBV29-1 and J usage is TRBJ2-2; D possibly corresponds to TRBD2 (5 bases). CDR3 length: 19 residues. Germline lookup yields CDR1 SQVTM and CDR2 ANQGSEA. V was trimmed by 4 bases and J by 4 bases, leaving 28 bases between them. The CDR3 loop reads CSVVGWTEEPSGGTGELFF. The CDR3 DNA sequence: TGCAGCGTTGTGGGATGGACGGAGGAGCCGAGCGGTGGCACCGGGGAGCTGTTTTTT.